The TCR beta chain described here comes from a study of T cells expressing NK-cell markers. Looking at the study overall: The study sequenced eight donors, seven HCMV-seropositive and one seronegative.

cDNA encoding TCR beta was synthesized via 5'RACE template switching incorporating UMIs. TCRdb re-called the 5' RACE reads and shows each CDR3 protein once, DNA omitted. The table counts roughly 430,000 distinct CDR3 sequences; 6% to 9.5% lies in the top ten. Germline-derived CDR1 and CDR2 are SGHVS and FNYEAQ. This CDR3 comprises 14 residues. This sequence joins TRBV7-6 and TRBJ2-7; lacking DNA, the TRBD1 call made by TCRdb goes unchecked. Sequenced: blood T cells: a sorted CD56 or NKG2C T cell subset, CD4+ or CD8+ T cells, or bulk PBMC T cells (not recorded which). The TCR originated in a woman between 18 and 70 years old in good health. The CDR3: CTSSFGTGTYEQYF.